The text below deals with one T cell receptor (beta chain). Its antigen is currently not known. Per-base quality was not reported, and no clone a single base away is much larger than it. The hyperthyroidism patients were between 18 and 65 years old and newly diagnosed, with a disease duration of less than 2 months. The study excluded patients with uncontrolled infections, other autoimmune diseases, pregnancy or lactation. Diagnoses relied on clinical symptoms, serum thyroxine and TRAb, thyroid ultrasound and orbital computed tomography. Blood from progressor patients was drawn when they were first diagnosed with hyperthyroidism, before any ophthalmopathy symptoms appeared. PBMCs were isolated from approximately 10 ml of fresh peripheral blood by Ficoll-Paque density gradient centrifugation. Progressor patients were defined as those initially diagnosed with Graves' hyperthyroidism in whom ophthalmopathy developed during follow-up. Total RNA was extracted using Trizol reagent, and RNA quality was assessed on an Agilent 2100 Bioanalyzer.

The data stem from a study of T cells in Graves' hyperthyroidism and ophthalmopathy (dated by TCRdb to between 2019 and 2020). For context, the study as a whole: Peripheral blood samples were taken at initial diagnosis, before any treatment was given. TCR V-J signatures able to tell the groups apart were searched for in a discovery cohort of 90 to 100 patients, of whom over 40 had Graves' ophthalmopathy and 57 had stable Graves' hyperthyroidism. An independent validation cohort of under 20 hyperthyroidism patients and about 15 patients who later progressed to ophthalmopathy tested prospective prediction of ophthalmopathy. The approximately 98 discovery patients were randomly divided into training and test sets at a 7:3 ratio. In addition, the study compared T-cell repertoires in thyroid tissue and in blood from roughly 6 Graves' hyperthyroidism patients. After sampling, hyperthyroidism patients received methimazole starting at 30 mg daily, and ophthalmopathy patients received high-dose intravenous methylprednisolone. According to the paper, TCR Vbeta CDR3 sequencing was carried out on 135 peripheral blood samples, which came from 40 to 45 ophthalmopathy, around 75 hyperthyroidism and approximately 17 progressor patients.

The TCR beta CDR3 regions were amplified from the RNA transcripts. The TCR CDR3 was subjected to a first round of RT-PCR using the HTBI primer set and the Qiagen OneStep RT-PCR kit. A second multiplex PCR round built the libraries, followed by size selection and purification. The libraries were sequenced on an Illumina HiSeq2000 using paired-end 100 bp reads. Per the source publication's procedure: SOAPnuke was used to process the raw data, with reads discarded if the reads contained adapters or uncalled bases, had a mean Phred below 15, or lacked an exact constant-primer or identifier match. COPE v1.2.5 was used to merge the high-quality paired reads, and each unique nucleotide sequence was defined as a clonotype. MiTCR v1.1 was used to align clonotypes to the IMGT TRBV, TRBD and TRBJ reference segments. The analysis included only V-J combinations with a frequency above 0.0001, which together covered around 99% of the repertoires. A TCS score was defined as the ratio of F50 (clonal expansion) to E x V (chaos), with BLOSUM62-based TCRdist applied between CDR3 peptides within each V-J. Welch's t-statistics and random forest reduced roughly 500 V-J features to roughly 13, which were used in a naive Bayes classifier (R e1071). The raw public data were reprocessed by TCRdb itself: fastp quality trimming at Q25, MiXCR clonotype calling, in-frame beta chains only. When rows share a CDR3 protein, they turn into one entry using the most common DNA and genes. The V and J calls, along with clone size, are taken from TCRdb and not from the paper's own processing. The sample profile shows fewer than 300,000 distinct CDR3 sequences; about 15% of them were found once. 30% of the sample rests with the top ten.

Results and caveats for the whole study, not just this receptor: Most expanded thyroid clonotypes (frequency above 0.001) were also detected in blood, a finding suggesting that blood repertoires may reflect thyroid immune responses. Sample size was not statistically predetermined, and blinding of investigators to group allocation was not performed. During validation, the model predicted progression to ophthalmopathy a median of around 6 months ahead of onset, with around 71% sensitivity and 72% to 80% specificity. A 13 V-J signature model separated ophthalmopathy from stable hyperthyroidism, with about 90% sensitivity and 81% to 82% specificity in cross-validation and 80%/75% in testing.

The sample comprised blood. This TCR derives from a woman aged 45 to 65 with Graves' hyperthyroidism that later progressed to Graves' ophthalmopathy.

The encoded CDR3 is CASSLSTPHTDTQYF. The sequence in DNA is TGTGCCAGCTCACTCTCCACACCTCACACAGATACGCAGTATTTT. The sequence joins TRBV28 to TRBJ2-3; the D gene remains uncertain. V sheds 8 bases and J sheds 2 bases, leaving 17 bases between their ends. From its cysteine to its phenylalanine, the CDR3 spans 15 amino acids. Left in the record is the CDR3 DNA by itself, 45 bases read in frame from the first base. CDR1 and CDR2, per the germline V gene, are MDHEN and SYDVKM.